Listed below are T cell receptor beta chains from one sample, sequenced in a study of blood T cell repertoires in COVID-19. Profiling relied on immunoSEQ multiplex PCR, and the TCRdb table lists in-frame clones only, not all of them. The sample carries 200,000 or so clones, 85% to 90% recorded once. Sequenced sample: PBMCs or T cells enriched from blood (not recorded which). These receptors were collected from a woman aged 18-29 years in a cohort exposed to, infected with or recovered from COVID-19 (not recorded which). CDR3s include the opening cysteine and the closing phenylalanine or tryptophan. A D gene is named only where the DNA matches it firmly. The size field is filled for only some rows; it gives once, few, many or a size class.

d_gene: -; j_gene: TRBJ2-7; abundance: -; v_gene: TRBV28; CDR3aa: CASSGRADSYEQYF; CDR3nt: TGTGCCAGCAGTGGCCGGGCGGACTCTTACGAGCAGTACTTC
d_gene: -; j_gene: TRBJ1-1; abundance: -; v_gene: TRBV5-4; CDR3aa: CASSSPTGRDTEAFF; CDR3nt: TGTGCCAGCAGCTCACCTACAGGGAGGGACACTGAAGCTTTCTTT
d_gene: TRBD2; j_gene: TRBJ2-7; abundance: -; v_gene: TRBV4-2; CDR3aa: CASSQRAGGQEYF; CDR3nt: TGTGCCAGCAGCCAGCGGGCGGGAGGGCAAGAGTACTTC
d_gene: -; j_gene: TRBJ1-5; abundance: -; v_gene: TRBV19; CDR3aa: CASSILDQPQHF; CDR3nt: TGTGCCAGTAGTATTCTCGATCAGCCCCAGCATTTT
d_gene: TRBD2; j_gene: TRBJ2-5; abundance: few; v_gene: TRBV7-9; CDR3aa: CASSARTSGETQYF; CDR3nt: TGTGCCAGCAGCGCCCGGACTAGCGGAGAGACCCAGTACTTC
d_gene: -; j_gene: TRBJ2-3; abundance: -; v_gene: TRBV5-4; CDR3aa: CASSPLGGLGDTQYF; CDR3nt: TGTGCCAGCAGCCCCCTTGGAGGTCTAGGAGATACGCAGTATTTT
d_gene: TRBD1; j_gene: TRBJ1-6; abundance: -; v_gene: TRBV2; CDR3aa: CASRTTGGKNSPLHF; CDR3nt: TGTGCCAGCAGGACTACAGGGGGGAAAAATTCACCCCTCCACTTT
d_gene: -; j_gene: TRBJ1-2; abundance: -; v_gene: TRBV5-5; CDR3aa: CASSSVGGGYTF; CDR3nt: TGTGCCAGCAGCTCCGTAGGGGGTGGCTACACCTTC
d_gene: TRBD2; j_gene: TRBJ2-2; abundance: few; v_gene: TRBV23-1; CDR3aa: CASSQSSGGDTGELFF; CDR3nt: TGCGCCAGCAGTCAATCGTCGGGAGGGGACACCGGGGAGCTGTTTTTT
d_gene: -; j_gene: TRBJ1-1; abundance: few; v_gene: TRBV11-2; CDR3aa: CASSRGQLTEAFF; CDR3nt: TGTGCCAGCAGCCGCGGACAACTCACTGAAGCTTTCTTT
d_gene: TRBD1; j_gene: TRBJ1-2; abundance: -; v_gene: TRBV28; CDR3aa: CASTPRQGEYDGYTF; CDR3nt: TGTGCCAGCACCCCTAGGCAGGGGGAATACGATGGCTACACCTTC
d_gene: TRBD1; j_gene: TRBJ2-3; abundance: -; v_gene: TRBV6-5; CDR3aa: CASSYSGQYTDTQYF; CDR3nt: TGTGCCAGCAGTTACTCGGGACAGTACACAGATACGCAGTATTTT
d_gene: -; j_gene: TRBJ1-1; abundance: few; v_gene: TRBV19; CDR3aa: CASSMWGKSEAFF; CDR3nt: TGTGCCAGTAGTATGTGGGGCAAGAGTGAAGCTTTCTTT
d_gene: TRBD2; j_gene: TRBJ2-5; abundance: -; v_gene: TRBV19; CDR3aa: CASSTTGTSGGQETQYF; CDR3nt: TGTGCCAGTAGTACCACCGGGACTAGCGGGGGCCAAGAGACCCAGTACTTC
d_gene: TRBD2; j_gene: TRBJ2-1; abundance: -; v_gene: TRBV5-1; CDR3aa: CASSGLAGGSSYNEQFF; CDR3nt: TGCGCCAGCAGCGGCCTAGCGGGAGGAAGCTCCTACAATGAGCAGTTCTTC
d_gene: TRBD2; j_gene: TRBJ2-2; abundance: -; v_gene: TRBV7-2; CDR3aa: CASSGTSGTGELFF; CDR3nt: TGTGCCTCCTCGGGGACTAGCGGCACCGGGGAGCTGTTTTTT
d_gene: -; j_gene: TRBJ2-5; abundance: few; v_gene: TRBV5-1; CDR3aa: CASSYPGLLDQETQYF; CDR3nt: TGCGCCAGCAGTTACCCGGGACTCTTAGACCAAGAGACCCAGTACTTC
d_gene: TRBD2; j_gene: TRBJ2-1; abundance: -; v_gene: TRBV18; CDR3aa: CASSPTSGGYEQFF; CDR3nt: TGTGCCAGCTCACCGACTAGCGGGGGTTATGAGCAGTTCTTC
d_gene: TRBD2; j_gene: TRBJ2-1; abundance: -; v_gene: TRBV19; CDR3aa: CASSSGRAPRRDEQFF; CDR3nt: TGTGCCAGTAGTAGCGGGAGGGCTCCCAGAAGGGATGAGCAGTTCTTC
d_gene: TRBD1; j_gene: TRBJ1-5; abundance: -; v_gene: TRBV2; CDR3aa: CASSAQTGDQPQHF; CDR3nt: TGTGCCAGCAGTGCCCAGACAGGGGACCAGCCCCAGCATTTT
d_gene: TRBD1; j_gene: TRBJ2-5; abundance: -; v_gene: TRBV19; CDR3aa: CASSVGQGYETQYF; CDR3nt: TGTGCCAGTAGTGTGGGACAGGGGTATGAGACCCAGTACTTC
d_gene: TRBD1; j_gene: TRBJ2-7; abundance: -; v_gene: TRBV24-1; CDR3aa: CATSDSRRGLEQYF; CDR3nt: TGTGCCACCAGTGATTCCCGCAGGGGGCTTGAGCAGTACTTC
d_gene: -; j_gene: TRBJ1-4; abundance: -; v_gene: TRBV2; CDR3aa: CASSEEGRAGEKLFF; CDR3nt: TGTGCCAGCAGTGAAGAGGGCAGGGCGGGGGAAAAACTGTTTTTT
d_gene: TRBD1; j_gene: TRBJ2-3; abundance: -; v_gene: TRBV7-9; CDR3aa: CASSLTGITDTQYF; CDR3nt: TGTGCCAGCAGCCTGACAGGGATAACAGATACGCAGTATTTT
d_gene: -; j_gene: TRBJ2-3; abundance: -; v_gene: TRBV5-5; CDR3aa: CASSLEGRLTDTQYF; CDR3nt: TGTGCCAGCAGCCTAGAGGGCAGACTCACAGATACGCAGTATTTT
d_gene: TRBD1; j_gene: TRBJ2-1; abundance: -; v_gene: TRBV18; CDR3aa: CASSLRQGGSNEQFF; CDR3nt: TGTGCCAGCTCACTTCGACAGGGGGGAAGCAATGAGCAGTTCTTC